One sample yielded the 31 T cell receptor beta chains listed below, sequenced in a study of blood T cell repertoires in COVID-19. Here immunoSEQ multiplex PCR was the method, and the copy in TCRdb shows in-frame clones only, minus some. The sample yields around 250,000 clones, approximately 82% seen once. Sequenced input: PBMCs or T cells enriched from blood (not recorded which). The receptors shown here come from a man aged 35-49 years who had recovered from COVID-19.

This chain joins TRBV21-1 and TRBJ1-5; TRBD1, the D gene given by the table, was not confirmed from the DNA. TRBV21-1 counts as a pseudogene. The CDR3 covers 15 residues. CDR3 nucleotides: TGTGCCAGCAGCAAAAACAGAGACAGGGAACAGCCCCAGCATTTT. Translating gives CASSKNRDREQPQHF.

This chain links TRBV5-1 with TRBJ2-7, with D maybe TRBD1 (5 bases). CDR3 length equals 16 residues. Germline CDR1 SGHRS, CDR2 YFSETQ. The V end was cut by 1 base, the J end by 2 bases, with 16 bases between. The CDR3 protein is CASSLRMSQDTYEQYF. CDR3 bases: TGCGCCAGCAGCTTGAGGATGAGTCAGGACACCTACGAGCAGTACTTC.

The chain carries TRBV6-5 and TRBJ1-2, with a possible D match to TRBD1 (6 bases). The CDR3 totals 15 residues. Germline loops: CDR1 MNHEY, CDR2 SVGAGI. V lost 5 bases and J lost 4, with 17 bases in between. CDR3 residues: CASSTPGVPPYGYTF. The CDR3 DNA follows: TGTGCCAGCAGTACCCCAGGGGTCCCTCCCTATGGCTACACCTTC.

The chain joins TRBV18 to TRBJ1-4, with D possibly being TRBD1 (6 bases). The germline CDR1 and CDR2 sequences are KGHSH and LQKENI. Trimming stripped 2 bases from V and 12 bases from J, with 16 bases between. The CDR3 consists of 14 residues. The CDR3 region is CASSPGGPLGELFF. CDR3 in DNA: TGTGCCAGCTCACCAGGGGGCCCGCTTGGGGAACTGTTTTTT.

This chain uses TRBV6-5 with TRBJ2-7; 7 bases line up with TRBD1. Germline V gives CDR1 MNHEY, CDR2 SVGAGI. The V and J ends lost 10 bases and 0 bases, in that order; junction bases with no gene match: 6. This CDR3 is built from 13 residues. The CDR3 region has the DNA TGTGCCACTCAACGGGACAGCTCCTACGAGCAGTACTTC. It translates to CATQRDSSYEQYF.

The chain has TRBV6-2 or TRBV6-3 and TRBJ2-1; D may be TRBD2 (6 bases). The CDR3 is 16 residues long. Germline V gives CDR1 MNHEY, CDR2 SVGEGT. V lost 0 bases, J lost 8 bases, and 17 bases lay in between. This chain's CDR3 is CASSYSYSGGIDEQFF. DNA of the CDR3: TGTGCCAGCAGTTACTCCTATAGCGGAGGGATCGATGAGCAGTTCTTC.

The CDR3 coding sequence is TGTGCCACCAGACAGGGTTCGTCCTACGAGCAGTACTTC. It specifies CATRQGSSYEQYF. The rearrangement links TRBV15 to TRBJ2-7, with a tentative D call TRBD1 (6 bases). The CDR3 is 13 amino acids. In germline, CDR1 is LNHNV, CDR2 YYDKDF (reference sequence). The V gene lost 6 bases and the J gene lost 1 base, with 10 bases spanning the gap.

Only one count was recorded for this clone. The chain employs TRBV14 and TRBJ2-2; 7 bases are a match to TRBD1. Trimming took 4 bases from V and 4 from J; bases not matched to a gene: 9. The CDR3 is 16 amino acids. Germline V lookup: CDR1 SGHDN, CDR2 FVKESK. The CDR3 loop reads CASSPNQGVRTGELFF. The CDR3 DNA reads TGTGCCAGCAGCCCGAACCAGGGGGTTCGCACCGGGGAGCTGTTTTTT.

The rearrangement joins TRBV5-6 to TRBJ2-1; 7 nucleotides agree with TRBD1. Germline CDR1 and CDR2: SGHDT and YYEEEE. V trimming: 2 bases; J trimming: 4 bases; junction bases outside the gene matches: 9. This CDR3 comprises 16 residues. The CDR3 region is CASSFTGANLYNEQFF. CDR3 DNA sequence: TGTGCCAGCAGCTTCACAGGGGCGAATCTATACAATGAGCAGTTCTTC.

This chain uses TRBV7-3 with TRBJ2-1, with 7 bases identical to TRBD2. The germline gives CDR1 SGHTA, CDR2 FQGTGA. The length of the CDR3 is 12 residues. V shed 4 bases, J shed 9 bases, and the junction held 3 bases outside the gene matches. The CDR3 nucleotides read TGTGCCAGCAGCTATTCGGGGGGTGAGCAGTTCTTC. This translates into CASSYSGGEQFF.

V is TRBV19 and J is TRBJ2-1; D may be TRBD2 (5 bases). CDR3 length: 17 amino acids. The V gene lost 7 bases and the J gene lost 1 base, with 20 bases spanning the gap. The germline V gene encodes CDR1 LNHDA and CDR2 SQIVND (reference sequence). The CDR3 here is CASTSRPTRGSYNEQFF. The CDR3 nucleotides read TGTGCCAGTACCTCCAGACCTACCAGAGGGTCCTACAATGAGCAGTTCTTC.

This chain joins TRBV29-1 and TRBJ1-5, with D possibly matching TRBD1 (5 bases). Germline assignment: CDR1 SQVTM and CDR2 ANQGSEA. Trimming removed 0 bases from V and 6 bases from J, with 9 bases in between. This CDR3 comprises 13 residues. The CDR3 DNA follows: TGCAGCGTTGAAGACAGGGTAGGTCAGCCCCAGCATTTT. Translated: CSVEDRVGQPQHF.

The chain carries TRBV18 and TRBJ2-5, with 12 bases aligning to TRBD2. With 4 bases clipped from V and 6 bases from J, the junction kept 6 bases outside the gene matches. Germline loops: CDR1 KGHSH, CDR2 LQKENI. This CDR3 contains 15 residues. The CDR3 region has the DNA TGTGCCAGCTCACGTACGACTAGCGGGAGAAAGACCCAGTACTTC. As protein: CASSRTTSGRKTQYF.

The CDR3 DNA reads TGTGCCAGCAGCCACGGGACAGGGGGCTTCTACGAGCAGTACTTC. It codes for CASSHGTGGFYEQYF. V is TRBV11-2 and J is TRBJ2-7; 12 positions match TRBD1. CDR1 and CDR2 from the germline V gene are SGHAT and FQNNGV. This CDR3 spans 15 amino acids. Losses at the gene ends were 5 bases for V and 3 bases for J; bases not matched to a gene: 5. The full variable domain, completed using reference TRBV11-2 and TRBJ2-7, is EAGVAQSPRYKIIEKRQSVAFWCNPISGHATLYWYQQILGQGPKLLIQFQNNGVVDDSQLPKDRFSAERLKGVDSTLKIQPAKLEDSAVYLCASSHGTGGFYEQYFGPGTRLTVT.

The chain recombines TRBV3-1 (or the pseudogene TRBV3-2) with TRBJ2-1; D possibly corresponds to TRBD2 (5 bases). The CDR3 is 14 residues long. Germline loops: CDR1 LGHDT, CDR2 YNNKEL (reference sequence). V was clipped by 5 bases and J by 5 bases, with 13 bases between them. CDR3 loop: CASSWEIYNNEQFF. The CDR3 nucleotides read TGTGCCAGCAGCTGGGAGATCTACAACAATGAGCAGTTCTTC.

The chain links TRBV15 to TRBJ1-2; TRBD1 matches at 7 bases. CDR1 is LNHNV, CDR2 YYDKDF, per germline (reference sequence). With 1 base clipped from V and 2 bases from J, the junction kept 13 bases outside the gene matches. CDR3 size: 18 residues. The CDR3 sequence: CATSRVRTGPSGNYGYTF. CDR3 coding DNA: TGTGCCACCAGCAGAGTTAGGACAGGACCTTCCGGCAACTATGGCTACACCTTC.

For the CDR3, the DNA is TGTGCCAGCAGCGTAGGGAGGGAAAGGGGCTACACCTTC. Translated, it gives CASSVGRERGYTF. The J gene is TRBJ1-2, the V gene TRBV9; unclear D gene. V lost 0 bases and J 8 bases, leaving 11 bases between the germline ends. The germline CDR1 and CDR2 sequences are SGDLS and YYNGEE. This CDR3 contains 13 residues.

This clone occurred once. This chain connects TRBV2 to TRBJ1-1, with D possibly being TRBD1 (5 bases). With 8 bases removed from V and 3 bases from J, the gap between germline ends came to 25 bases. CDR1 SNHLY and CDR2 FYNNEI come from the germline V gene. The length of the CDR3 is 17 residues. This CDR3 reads CASRPGGGNRGDTEAFF. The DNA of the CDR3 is TGTGCCAGCCGGCCGGGCGGAGGTAATCGGGGGGACACTGAAGCTTTCTTT.

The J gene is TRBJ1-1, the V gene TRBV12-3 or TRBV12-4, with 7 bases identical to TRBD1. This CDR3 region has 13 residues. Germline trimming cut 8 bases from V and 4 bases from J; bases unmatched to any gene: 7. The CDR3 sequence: CASGMGQSTEAFF. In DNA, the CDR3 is TGTGCCAGCGGAATGGGACAGTCCACTGAAGCTTTCTTT.

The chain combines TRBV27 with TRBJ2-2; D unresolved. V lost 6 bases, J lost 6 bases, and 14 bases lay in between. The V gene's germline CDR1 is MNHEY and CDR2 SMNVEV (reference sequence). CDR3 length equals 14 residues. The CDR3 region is CASSPLGSSGELFF. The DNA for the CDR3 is TGTGCCAGCAGCCCGCTAGGCTCTTCCGGGGAGCTGTTTTTT.

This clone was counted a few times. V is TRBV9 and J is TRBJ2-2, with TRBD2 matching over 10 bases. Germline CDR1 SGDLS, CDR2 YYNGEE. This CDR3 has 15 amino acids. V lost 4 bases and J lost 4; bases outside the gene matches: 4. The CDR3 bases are TGTGCCAGCAGCTTCAGCGGGAGGGGCACCGGGGAGCTGTTTTTT. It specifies CASSFSGRGTGELFF.

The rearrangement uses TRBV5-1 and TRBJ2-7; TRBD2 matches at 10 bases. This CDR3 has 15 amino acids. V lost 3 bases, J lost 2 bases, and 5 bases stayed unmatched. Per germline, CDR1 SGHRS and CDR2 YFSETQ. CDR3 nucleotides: TGCGCCAGCAGCTGGTGGACTAGCGGAACCTACGAGCAGTACTTC. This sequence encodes CASSWWTSGTYEQYF.

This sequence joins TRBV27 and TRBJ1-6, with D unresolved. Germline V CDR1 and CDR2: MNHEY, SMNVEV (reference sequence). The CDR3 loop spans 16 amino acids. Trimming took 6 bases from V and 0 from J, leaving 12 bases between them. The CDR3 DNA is TGTGCCAGCAGGAGAGGGCAAAGCTCCTATAATTCACCCCTCCACTTT. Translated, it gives CASRRGQSSYNSPLHF.

CDR3 loop: CASSSTGTGRLSPLHF. The CDR3 DNA reads as TGTGCCAGCAGCTCGACGGGAACGGGAAGGTTGTCACCCCTCCACTTT. V is TRBV7-8 and J is TRBJ1-6; D is unresolved. This CDR3 contains 16 residues. Germline assignment: CDR1 SGHVS and CDR2 FQNEAQ. V shed 4 bases and J shed 10 bases, with 20 bases lying between them.

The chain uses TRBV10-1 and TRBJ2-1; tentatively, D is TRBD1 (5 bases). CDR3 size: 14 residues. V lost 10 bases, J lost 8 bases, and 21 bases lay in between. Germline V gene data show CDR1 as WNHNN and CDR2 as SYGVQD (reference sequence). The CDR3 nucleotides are TGCGCCACCGGTTTGGACAAACCAGCCTATGAGCAGTTCTTC. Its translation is CATGLDKPAYEQFF.

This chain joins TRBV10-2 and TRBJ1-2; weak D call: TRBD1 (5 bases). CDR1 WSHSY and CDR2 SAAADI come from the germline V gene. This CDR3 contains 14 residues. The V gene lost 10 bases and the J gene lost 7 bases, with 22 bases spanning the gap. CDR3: CATAAQGSMGGYTF. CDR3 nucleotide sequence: TGCGCCACCGCGGCTCAGGGCTCGATGGGTGGCTACACCTTC.

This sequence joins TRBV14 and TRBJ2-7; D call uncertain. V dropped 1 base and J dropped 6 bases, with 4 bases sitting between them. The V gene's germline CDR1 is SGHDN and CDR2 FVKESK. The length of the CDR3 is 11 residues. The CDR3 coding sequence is TGTGCCAGCAGCCAAGCAATCGAGCAGTACTTC. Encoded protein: CASSQAIEQYF.

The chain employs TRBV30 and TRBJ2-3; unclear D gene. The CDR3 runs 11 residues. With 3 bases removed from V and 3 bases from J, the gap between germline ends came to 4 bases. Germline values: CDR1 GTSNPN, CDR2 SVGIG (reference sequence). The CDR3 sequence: CAWRETDTQYF. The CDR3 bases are TGTGCCTGGAGGGAGACAGATACGCAGTATTTT.

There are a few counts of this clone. The CDR3 spells CASSQEGGNEQFF. The CDR3 nucleotides are TGCGCCAGCAGCCAAGAAGGAGGGAATGAGCAGTTCTTC. The chain couples TRBV4-3 to TRBJ2-1; D possibly corresponds to TRBD2 (6 bases). Germline CDR1 is LGHNA and CDR2 is YSLEER. V was shortened by 0 bases and J by 7 bases, with 7 bases between the two germline ends. The CDR3 is 13 amino acids.

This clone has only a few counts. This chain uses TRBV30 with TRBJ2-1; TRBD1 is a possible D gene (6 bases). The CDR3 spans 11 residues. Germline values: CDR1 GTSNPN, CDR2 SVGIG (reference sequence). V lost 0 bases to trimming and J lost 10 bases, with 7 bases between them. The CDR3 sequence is CAWSVTGEQFF. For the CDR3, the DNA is TGTGCCTGGAGTGTAACAGGGGAGCAGTTCTTC.

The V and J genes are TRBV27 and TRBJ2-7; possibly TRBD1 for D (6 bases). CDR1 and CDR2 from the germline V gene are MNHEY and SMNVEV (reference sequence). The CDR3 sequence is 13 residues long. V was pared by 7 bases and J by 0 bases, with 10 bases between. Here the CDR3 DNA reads TGTGCCAGCAAAAGGACAGACTCCTACGAGCAGTACTTC. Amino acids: CASKRTDSYEQYF.